Shown below are 24 T cell receptor beta chains from a single sample sequenced in a study of blood T cell repertoires in COVID-19. Measured with immunoSEQ multiplex PCR; TCRdb has only the in-frame clones, and not every one. The sample has some 300,000 clones; roughly 91% are singletons. The sample comprised PBMCs or T cells enriched from blood (not recorded which). All receptors derive from a woman in her fifties or sixties who had been exposed to COVID-19.

This chain connects TRBV28 to TRBJ1-1, with no clear D. V was shortened by 3 bases and J by 6 bases, with 14 bases between the two germline ends. The CDR3 spans 14 residues. Germline CDR1 reads MDHEN; CDR2 reads SYDVKM. Here the CDR3 reads CASSFSYVSAEAFF. As DNA, the CDR3 is TGTGCCAGCAGTTTCTCATACGTATCGGCTGAAGCTTTCTTT.

The CDR3 DNA is TGTGCCAGCAGTGAACAGGGGAAGGGTTTTGAGACCCAGTACTTC. Encoded protein: CASSEQGKGFETQYF. V and J are TRBV6-1 and TRBJ2-5, with a tentative D call TRBD1 (6 bases). Germline V gene lookup returns CDR1 MNHNS and CDR2 SASEGT. This CDR3 is built from 15 residues. The ends were cut back, 2 bases at V and 5 bases at J, with 15 bases in the middle.

The chain employs TRBV3-1 (or the pseudogene TRBV3-2) and TRBJ1-4, with D hard to call. V lost 5 bases and J 8 bases, leaving 15 bases between the germline ends. The CDR3 is 14 amino acids. Looked up from germline, CDR1 is LGHDT and CDR2 is YNNKEL (reference sequence). The CDR3 reads CASSSRGPGEKLFF. DNA of the CDR3: TGTGCCAGCAGCTCCCGAGGGCCCGGGGAAAAACTGTTTTTT.

This rearrangement joins TRBV6-2 or TRBV6-3 to TRBJ2-7, with TRBD2 matching 8 bases. The CDR3 length is 16 residues. Germline CDR1 reads MNHEY; CDR2 reads SVGEGT. Trimming took 6 bases from V and 0 from J; bases not matched to a gene: 10. The CDR3 sequence is CASSPGRGGSSYEQYF. In DNA, the CDR3 is TGTGCCAGCAGCCCGGGCCGCGGGGGGAGCTCCTACGAGCAGTACTTC.

The chain has TRBV4-2 and TRBJ1-5; D is unclear. The CDR3 is 17 amino acids. CDR1 and CDR2 (germline): LGHNA, YNFKEQ. The V and J ends lost 0 bases and 7 bases respectively, with 19 bases between them. CDR3 sequence: CASSQDLDGSVGQPQHF. CDR3 sequence (DNA): TGTGCCAGCAGCCAAGATTTGGACGGGAGTGTAGGACAGCCCCAGCATTTT.

This rearrangement joins TRBV30 to TRBJ1-2; 9 nucleotides line up with TRBD1. The germline V gene has CDR1 GTSNPN and CDR2 SVGIG (reference sequence). This CDR3 comprises 16 residues. V shed 1 base, J shed 3 bases, and the junction held 9 bases outside the gene matches. CDR3 residues: CAWSEGTGTHYYGYTF. The CDR3 DNA reads as TGTGCCTGGAGTGAGGGGACAGGGACTCATTACTATGGCTACACCTTC.

The chain joins TRBV18 to TRBJ1-5, with 8 bases fitting TRBD1. CDR3 size: 15 residues. V lost 4 bases, J lost 4 bases, and 6 bases stayed unmatched. The germline V gene has CDR1 KGHSH and CDR2 LQKENI. The CDR3 sequence is CASSLSRTGNQPQHF. The DNA of the CDR3 is TGTGCCAGCTCACTTTCTCGGACAGGGAATCAGCCCCAGCATTTT.

The V and J genes are TRBV3-1 (or the pseudogene TRBV3-2) and TRBJ2-5; 13 bases fit TRBD2. In germline, CDR1 is LGHDT, CDR2 YNNKEL (reference sequence). V lost 4 bases to trimming and J lost 5 bases; unmatched junction nucleotides: 7. The CDR3 extends over 16 amino acids. The CDR3 region is CASSRAGLAGSETQYF. The CDR3 region has the DNA TGTGCCAGCAGCCGGGCGGGACTAGCGGGGAGTGAGACCCAGTACTTC.

This chain links TRBV6-5 with TRBJ1-4; D is uncertain. CDR3 length equals 15 residues. Trimming stripped 6 bases from V and 0 bases from J, with 11 bases between. Germline V lookup: CDR1 MNHEY, CDR2 SVGAGI. The CDR3 DNA reads TGTGCCAGCAGAAGGAGCTCTGCAACTAATGAAAAACTGTTTTTT. It codes for CASRRSSATNEKLFF.

V and J are TRBV5-4 and TRBJ1-1; perhaps TRBD1 as D (6 bases). Germline V CDR1 and CDR2: SGHNT, YYREEE (reference sequence). V shed 4 bases and J shed 5 bases, with 12 bases lying between them. CDR3 length: 13 residues. CDR3 bases: TGTGCCAGCAGCCGAATCCAGGGGACTGAAGCTTTCTTT. Translated: CASSRIQGTEAFF.

V usage is TRBV5-5 and J usage is TRBJ1-2; 7 positions match TRBD1. The germline V gene encodes CDR1 SGHKS and CDR2 YYEKEE (reference sequence). This CDR3 is built from 14 residues. J was trimmed by 6 bases and V by 6 bases; bases with no gene match: 11. CDR3 nucleotide sequence: TGTGCCAGCAACTACATAGGGGGCGCGAATGGCTACACCTTC. This encodes CASNYIGGANGYTF.

This clone was found once. The chain combines TRBV2 with TRBJ1-5; D is possibly TRBD1 (5 bases). Germline loops: CDR1 SNHLY, CDR2 FYNNEI. The CDR3 is made up of 14 amino acids. Trimming cost V 6 bases and J 0 bases, with 9 bases left between them. The CDR3 DNA is TGTGCCAGCAGACAGGATTATAGCAATCAGCCCCAGCATTTT. It is translated as CASRQDYSNQPQHF.

V usage is TRBV14 and J usage is TRBJ2-4; a possible D gene is TRBD2 (5 bases). CDR1 is SGHDN and CDR2 is FVKESK in the germline V gene. This CDR3 region has 16 residues. V was clipped by 4 bases and J by 4 bases, with 17 bases between them. The CDR3 loop reads CASSLRSGVSKNIQYF. The CDR3 DNA follows: TGTGCCAGCAGCCTCCGAAGCGGAGTTTCAAAAAACATTCAGTACTTC.

This chain uses TRBV6-5 with TRBJ2-5, with D possibly matching TRBD1 (6 bases). Germline V gene sequence: CDR1 MNHEY, CDR2 SVGAGI. Trimming left V 4 bases short and J 5 bases short, with 17 bases between. The CDR3 is 15 residues long. CDR3 bases: TGTGCCAGCAGTTCCGACTCGTGGGGGCTGGAGACCCAGTACTTC. Translation: CASSSDSWGLETQYF.

V usage is TRBV10-3 and J usage is TRBJ1-5; weak D call: TRBD1 (6 bases). Trimming removed 6 bases from V and 5 bases from J, with 11 bases in between. Germline CDR1 reads ENHRY; CDR2 reads SYGVKD. The CDR3 loop spans 13 amino acids. The CDR3 is CAISEDSYQPQHF. The DNA of the CDR3 is TGTGCCATCAGCGAGGACAGCTATCAGCCCCAGCATTTT.

This clone has only a few counts. V usage is TRBV5-1 and J usage is TRBJ1-1, with 7 bases lining up with TRBD1. Germline V lookup: CDR1 SGHRS, CDR2 YFSETQ. V lost 4 bases, J lost 1 base, and 7 bases stayed unmatched. The CDR3 has 15 amino acids. The CDR3 DNA follows: TGCGCCAGCAGCGCATTACAGGGGAGGAACACTGAAGCTTTCTTT. It yields the protein CASSALQGRNTEAFF.

This clone came up a few times. This rearrangement joins TRBV11-1 to TRBJ2-1; TRBD1 agrees at 11 bases. The CDR3 length is 15 residues. The V and J ends lost 7 bases and 6 bases, in that order; junction bases with no gene match: 8. CDR1 and CDR2 from the germline V gene are SGHAT and FQDESV (reference sequence). The CDR3: CASNKGQGAFNEQFF. CDR3 in DNA: TGTGCCAGCAACAAAGGACAGGGGGCGTTCAATGAGCAGTTCTTC.

The chain is built from TRBV28 and TRBJ1-1; D not certain. The CDR3 consists of 17 residues. Trimming cost V 7 bases and J 0 bases, with 21 bases left between them. CDR1 and CDR2 from the germline V gene are MDHEN and SYDVKM. The CDR3 sequence is CASNWSLGPGMNTEAFF. The CDR3 DNA reads TGTGCCAGCAATTGGTCGCTAGGTCCGGGGATGAACACTGAAGCTTTCTTT.

The CDR3 coding sequence is TGCGCCAGCATCCCAGGACAGGGGGGTAAGGAGACCCAGTACTTC. Translated, it gives CASIPGQGGKETQYF. The rearrangement links TRBV5-1 to TRBJ2-5, with 10 bases fitting TRBD1. Germline V lookup: CDR1 SGHRS, CDR2 YFSETQ. The CDR3 sequence is 15 residues long. J gave up 5 bases and V 6 bases, and 10 bases lay outside the gene matches.

The count of this clone is one. This chain links TRBV6-5 with TRBJ2-7; D is perhaps TRBD1 (5 bases). V dropped 8 bases and J dropped 4 bases, with 12 bases sitting between them. The CDR3 is made up of 12 amino acids. Germline-derived CDR1 and CDR2 are MNHEY and SVGAGI. CDR3 sequence reads: CASSGNRYEQYF. For the CDR3, the DNA is TGTGCCAGCTCAGGGAATAGGTACGAGCAGTACTTC.

The rearrangement links TRBV7-9 to TRBJ2-4, with TRBD2 matching over 9 bases. Germline loops: CDR1 SEHNR, CDR2 FQNEAQ (reference sequence). V shed 5 bases, J shed 1 base, and the junction held 3 bases outside the gene matches. The CDR3 length is 15 residues. The CDR3 is CASSPSGGAKNIQYF. CDR3 sequence (DNA): TGTGCCAGCAGCCCGAGCGGGGGGGCCAAAAACATTCAGTACTTC.

Remarks on this clone: Other nucleotide sequences from this sample produce the same CDR3. V and J are TRBV28 and TRBJ1-1; TRBD1 is a possible D gene (5 bases). CDR3 length: 13 amino acids. Germline V gene sequence: CDR1 MDHEN, CDR2 SYDVKM. V was cut by 6 bases and J by 1 base, with 9 bases left in between. The CDR3 DNA follows: TGTGCCAGCAGCTTTACAGGGAACACTGAAGCTTTCTTT. Amino acid sequence: CASSFTGNTEAFF.

This sequence joins TRBV2 and TRBJ1-1, with 9 bases that match TRBD1. The V gene end was trimmed by 8 bases and the J gene end by 3 bases; junction bases not matched to a gene: 10. The CDR3 is 15 amino acids. Germline loops: CDR1 SNHLY, CDR2 FYNNEI. DNA of the CDR3: TGTGCCAGCCGCGCCGACAGGACAGGGGACACTGAAGCTTTCTTT. This encodes CASRADRTGDTEAFF.

V gene TRBV10-3 combines with J gene TRBJ2-2; 10 positions agree with TRBD2. This CDR3 is 16 amino acids long. Germline values: CDR1 ENHRY, CDR2 SYGVKD. Trimming at V came to 5 bases and at J to 6 bases, leaving 9 bases not matched to a gene. The CDR3 coding sequence is TGTGCCATCAGTACCTCTAGCGGGGGACCGTCCGGGGAGCTGTTTTTT. Translating gives CAISTSSGGPSGELFF.